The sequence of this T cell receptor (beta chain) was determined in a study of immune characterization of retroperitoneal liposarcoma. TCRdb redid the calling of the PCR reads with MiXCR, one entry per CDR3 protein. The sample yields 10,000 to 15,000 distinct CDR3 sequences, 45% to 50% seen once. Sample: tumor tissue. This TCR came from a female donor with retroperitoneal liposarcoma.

The CDR3: CASSFSGSSDEQFF. The CDR3 coding sequence is TGTGCCAGCAGTTTTTCCGGGTCGAGCGATGAGCAGTTCTTC. This chain connects TRBV27 to TRBJ2-1; D unresolved. This CDR3 is 14 amino acids long. From germline, CDR1 is MNHEY and CDR2 SMNVEV (reference sequence). Trimming pared 3 bases from V and 8 bases from J, leaving 14 bases between.